The sample holds a few counts of the clone carrying this T cell receptor (beta chain). The antigen remains undetermined. This entry belongs to a study of cytomegalovirus exposure and HLA in healthy donors. General study results and limits: Earlier analysis looked at TCR beta V segments, and most were productive about 90% or about 30% of the time. A later examination showed that TCR association rates differed by HLA locus, with DRB1 most and HLA-C fewest.

The CDR3 spans 16 residues. V lost 3 bases and J lost 10; bases outside the gene matches: 15. Germline V gene sequence: CDR1 SGHNT, CDR2 YYREEE (reference sequence). Primers included in the PCR were 60 Vbeta and 13 Jbeta primers. Here immunoSEQ multiplex PCR was the method, and the copy in TCRdb shows in-frame clones only, minus some. The table includes roughly 130,000 clones, over 8% detected once. The sequenced material came from PBMCs. This clonotype was obtained from a man aged 35 to 55 in good health and CMV-seronegative. The V call is TRBV5-4, the J call TRBJ2-1; 8 bases are shared with TRBD2. CDR3 in amino acids: CASSSIGTRGVQEQFF. CDR3 coding DNA: TGTGCCAGCAGCTCAATCGGGACTAGGGGCGTTCAGGAGCAGTTCTTC.